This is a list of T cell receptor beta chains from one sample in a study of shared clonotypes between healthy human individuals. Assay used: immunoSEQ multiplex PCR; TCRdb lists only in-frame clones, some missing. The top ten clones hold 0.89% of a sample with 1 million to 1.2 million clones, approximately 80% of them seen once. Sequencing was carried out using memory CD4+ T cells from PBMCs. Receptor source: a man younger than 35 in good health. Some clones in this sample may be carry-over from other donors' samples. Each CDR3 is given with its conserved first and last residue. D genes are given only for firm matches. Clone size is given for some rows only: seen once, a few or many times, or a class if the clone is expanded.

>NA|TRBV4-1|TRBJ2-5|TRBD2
CASSQRQAGQAAETQYF
TGCGCCAGCAGCCAACGTCAAGCGGGGCAGGCAGCAGAGACCCAGTACTTC
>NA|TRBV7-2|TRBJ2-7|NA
CASSPSAGIGYEQYF
TGTGCCAGCAGCCCATCAGCCGGGATTGGGTACGAGCAGTACTTC
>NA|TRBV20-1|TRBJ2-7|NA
CSARRNEQYF
TGCAGTGCTCGGAGAAACGAGCAGTACTTC
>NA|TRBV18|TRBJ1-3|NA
CASSPGGPLTGNTIYF
TGTGCCAGCTCACCGGGGGGGCCTTTAACTGGAAACACCATATATTTT
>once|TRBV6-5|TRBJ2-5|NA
CASTDYQETQYF
TGTGCCAGCACAGACTACCAAGAGACCCAGTACTTC
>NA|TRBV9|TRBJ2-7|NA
CAIKPGSPLGEQYF
TGTGCCATCAAACCGGGCTCTCCCCTGGGGGAGCAGTACTTC
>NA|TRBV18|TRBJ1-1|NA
CASSPVFSGDTEAFF
TGTGCCAGCTCACCAGTATTTTCTGGTGACACTGAAGCTTTCTTT
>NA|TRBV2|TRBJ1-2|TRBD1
CASRGGDRYGYTF
TGTGCCAGCAGGGGAGGGGACAGATATGGCTACACCTTC
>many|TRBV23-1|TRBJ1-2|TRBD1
CASGPWTGKNYGYTF
TGCGCCAGCGGACCGTGGACAGGGAAAAACTATGGCTACACCTTC
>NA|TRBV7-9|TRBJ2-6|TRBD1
CASSAQTGPGANVLTF
TGTGCCAGCAGCGCTCAGACAGGGCCTGGGGCCAACGTCCTGACTTTC
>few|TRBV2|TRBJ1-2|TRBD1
CASSDMGQGSGYTF
TGTGCCAGCAGTGATATGGGACAGGGTAGTGGCTACACCTTC
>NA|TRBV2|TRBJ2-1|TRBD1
CASSAQGQEQFF
TGTGCCAGCAGTGCCCAGGGACAGGAGCAGTTCTTC
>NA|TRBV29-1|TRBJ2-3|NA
CSVEDNRHTDTQYF
TGCAGCGTTGAAGATAACCGACACACAGATACGCAGTATTTT
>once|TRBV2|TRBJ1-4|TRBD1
CASRGTDYEKLFF
TGTGCCAGCAGGGGGACAGACTATGAAAAACTGTTTTTT
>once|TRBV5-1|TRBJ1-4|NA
CASSQRGVAFEKLFF
TGCGCCAGCAGTCAGAGGGGAGTGGCCTTTGAAAAACTGTTTTTT